Listed below are T cell receptor beta chains from one sample, sequenced in a study of shared clonotypes between healthy human individuals. Sequencing used immunoSEQ multiplex PCR; TCRdb keeps in-frame clones, though not all of them. This sample yields around 1,900,000 clones, of which about 94% are seen a single time; more than 1.5% belongs to the top ten. The sample was naive CD8+ T cells from PBMCs. These receptors came from a man younger than 30 in good health. Some clones in this sample may be carry-over from other donors' samples. CDR3s include the opening cysteine and the closing phenylalanine or tryptophan. A D gene is named only where the DNA matches it firmly.

D gene,V gene,J gene,CDR3 protein
-,TRBV7-8,TRBJ2-1,CASSWAGSYNEQFF
-,TRBV27,TRBJ2-1,CASSSNYEQFF
TRBD1,TRBV4-1,TRBJ2-7,CASSIGRQGQFYEQYF
-,TRBV30,TRBJ1-2,CAWSWGVNYGYTF
-,TRBV6-6,TRBJ2-3,CASSYSSGFADTQYF
-,TRBV11-3,TRBJ2-7,CASSFKEGYEQYF
TRBD2,TRBV19,TRBJ2-5,CASSYTPGLAGVLETQYF
-,TRBV7-8,TRBJ2-7,CASSLGAGVEQYF
-,TRBV27,TRBJ2-5,CASSWGLPHQETQYF
TRBD1,TRBV5-1,TRBJ2-7,CASSPRGQFYEQYF
TRBD2,TRBV4-1,TRBJ2-3,CASSIRAGASTDTQYF
-,TRBV7-9,TRBJ2-7,CASSSGQFYEQYF
-,TRBV4-1,TRBJ2-3,CASSQDGLVGTSDTQYF
-,TRBV5-6,TRBJ2-1,CASSFTGYRAEQFF
-,TRBV4-2,TRBJ1-5,CASSPRLGGQPQHF
-,TRBV19,TRBJ2-1,CASSEGTRYIVEQFF
-,TRBV19,TRBJ2-2,CASSGLYTGELFF
-,TRBV13,TRBJ2-5,CASSPEGRGQTQYF
-,TRBV9,TRBJ1-4,CASSATLGGSAFEKLFF
TRBD1,TRBV4-3,TRBJ1-1,CASSQDTRQGNTEAFF
TRBD2,TRBV11-3,TRBJ2-2,CASSPPEVAGGSGELFF
-,TRBV15,TRBJ2-5,CATSRVPGTQETQYF
-,TRBV6-1,TRBJ2-7,CASTLQGGGYGQYF
TRBD1,TRBV5-1,TRBJ1-6,CASSFDRERGSYNSPLHF
TRBD2,TRBV28,TRBJ2-3,CASSQRLAWGDTQYF
-,TRBV6-5,TRBJ1-3,CASSLSRISGNTIYF
TRBD2,TRBV28,TRBJ2-5,CASTRGGIWGETQYF
-,TRBV13,TRBJ2-7,CASSPGGGGFYEQYF
TRBD2,TRBV27,TRBJ2-1,CASSLFSGTSGSYNEQFF
-,TRBV6-6,TRBJ1-5,CASSYPGPGQPQHF
-,TRBV9,TRBJ2-5,CASSAPGRGMGETQYF
TRBD1,TRBV19,TRBJ1-2,CASAQGTGTGYTF
-,TRBV27,TRBJ1-5,CASSFRGPNQPQHF
-,TRBV27,TRBJ2-3,CASSLSPSWGLTDTQYF
-,TRBV25-1,TRBJ1-4,CASSPAGELFF
-,TRBV7-9,TRBJ1-2,CASSLVSSYGYTF
TRBD1,TRBV27,TRBJ2-1,CASSEDRGWFF
TRBD1,TRBV28,TRBJ2-7,CASSPTGGPRQYF
TRBD1,TRBV6-5,TRBJ1-1,CASSPGQTTEAFF
-,TRBV19,TRBJ1-2,CAAAGIREGNYGYTF
TRBD1,TRBV5-1,TRBJ2-1,CASSPTTGTASNEQFF
TRBD2,TRBV9,TRBJ2-3,CASSVGIAGATDTQYF
-,TRBV5-1,TRBJ2-1,CASTYQVVWRDDSNEQFF
-,TRBV13,TRBJ1-1,CASSSLREALEAFF
-,TRBV9,TRBJ1-1,CASSVHRDSRNTEAFF
-,TRBV7-3,TRBJ2-1,CASSLMGTVTNEQFF
-,TRBV5-6,TRBJ1-6,CASSLAVQNSPLHF
TRBD2,TRBV7-9,TRBJ2-5,CASSLGASGSETQYF
-,TRBV2,TRBJ2-3,CATAFGDTQYF
-,TRBV27,TRBJ2-5,CASSLSSPLSPKETQYF
-,TRBV10-3,TRBJ2-3,CAISDDRSISRDRSTDTQYF
-,TRBV27,TRBJ2-2,CASRYRVTTTGELFF
-,TRBV15,TRBJ1-2,CATSRPVRSPLTGYTF
TRBD2,TRBV13,TRBJ2-7,CASSVGLAGVYEQYF
TRBD1,TRBV5-6,TRBJ2-7,CASSFGQGVSYEQYF